This TCR beta chain was sequenced in a study of blood T cell repertoires in COVID-19. Overall study: There were acute and convalescent COVID-19 samples, and they came from the United States, Italy and Spain. Nucleic acid was either cDNA or gDNA, and it came from T cells, B-cell-depleted T cells, or PBMCs.

To note about this clone: Other DNA sequences in this sample translate to the same CDR3.

Germline CDR1 reads SGHTS; CDR2 reads YDEGEE. The CDR3 extends over 15 amino acids. V was clipped by 0 bases and J by 5 bases, with 11 bases between them. In the original analysis: The assay estimated nucleated cells by amplifying reference gene primers. Measured with immunoSEQ multiplex PCR; TCRdb has only the in-frame clones, and not every one. That table is the source of V, J and clone size, and D and trimming were worked out from the DNA. This table holds roughly 290,000 clones, roughly 89% found once. This rearrangement joins TRBV5-8 to TRBJ1-4, with a possible D match to TRBD1 (5 bases). The material sequenced was peripheral blood. This clonotype originated in a man aged 30 to 39 with acute or convalescent COVID-19. CDR3 loop: CASSLAGRVNEKLFF. CDR3 nucleotides: TGTGCCAGCAGCTTGGCGGGCAGGGTGAATGAAAAACTGTTTTTT.